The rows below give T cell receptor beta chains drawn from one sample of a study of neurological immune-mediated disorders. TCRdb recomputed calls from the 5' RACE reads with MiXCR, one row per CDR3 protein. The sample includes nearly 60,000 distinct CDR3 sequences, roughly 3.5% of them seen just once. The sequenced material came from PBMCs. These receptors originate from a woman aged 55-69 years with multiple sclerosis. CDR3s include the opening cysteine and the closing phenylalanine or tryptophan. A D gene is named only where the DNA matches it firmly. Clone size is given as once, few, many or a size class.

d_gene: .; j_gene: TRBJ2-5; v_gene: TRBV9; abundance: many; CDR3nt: TGTGCTAAAGTTCAGGCAGGGCAGGCGCAAGAGACCCAGTACTTC; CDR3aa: CAKVQAGQAQETQYF
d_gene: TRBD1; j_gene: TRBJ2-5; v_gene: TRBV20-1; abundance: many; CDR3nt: TGCAGTGCTAACAGGGGTACGGAGACCCAGTACTTC; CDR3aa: CSANRGTETQYF
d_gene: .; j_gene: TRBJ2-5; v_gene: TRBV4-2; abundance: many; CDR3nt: TGTGCCAGCAGCCAAGAGTCCAAGGGGGAGACCCAGTACTTC; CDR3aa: CASSQESKGETQYF
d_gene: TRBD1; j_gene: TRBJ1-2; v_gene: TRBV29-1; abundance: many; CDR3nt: TGCAGCGTTCCCCTCTTTGGACAGGACGGCTATGGCTACACCTTC; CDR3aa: CSVPLFGQDGYGYTF
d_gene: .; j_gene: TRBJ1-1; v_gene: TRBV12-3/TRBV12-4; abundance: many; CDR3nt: TGTGCCAGCAGTTTTAACGGCGGGAGGACTGAAGCTTTCTTT; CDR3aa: CASSFNGGRTEAFF
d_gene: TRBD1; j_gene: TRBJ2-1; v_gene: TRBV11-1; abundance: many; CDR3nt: TGTGCCAGCAGCTTTCAGGGGGCAGGCAATGAGCAGTTCTTC; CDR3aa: CASSFQGAGNEQFF
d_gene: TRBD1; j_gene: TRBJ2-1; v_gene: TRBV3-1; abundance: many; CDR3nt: TGTGCCAGCAGCCAAGTCTCCTGGGACAGGGTTGGCAATGAGCAGTTCTTC; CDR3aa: CASSQVSWDRVGNEQFF
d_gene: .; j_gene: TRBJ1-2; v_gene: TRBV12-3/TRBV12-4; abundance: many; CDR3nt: TGTGCCAGCAGTTTAAAGGAAGGCTACACCTTC; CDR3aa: CASSLKEGYTF
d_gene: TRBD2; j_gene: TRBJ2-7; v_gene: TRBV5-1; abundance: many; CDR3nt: TGCGCCAGCAGCATAAGGACTAGCGGGGGGGCGGGGGAGCAGTACTTC; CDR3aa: CASSIRTSGGAGEQYF
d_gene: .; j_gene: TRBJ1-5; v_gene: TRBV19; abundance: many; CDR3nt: TGTGCCAGTAGTATAGTGCCGAATCAGCCCCAGCATTTT; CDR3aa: CASSIVPNQPQHF
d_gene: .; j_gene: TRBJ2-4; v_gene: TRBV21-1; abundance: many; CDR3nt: TGTGCCAGCAGCAGTCAGCGCCGCGGTTACTTC; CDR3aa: CASSSQRRGYF
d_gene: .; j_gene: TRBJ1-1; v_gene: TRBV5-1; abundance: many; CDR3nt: TGCGCCAGCAGCTTCGGGGGTACTACCCCTACTGAAGCTTTCTTT; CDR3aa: CASSFGGTTPTEAFF
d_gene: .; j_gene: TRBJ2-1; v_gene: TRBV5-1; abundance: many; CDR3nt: TGCGCCAGCCAGCTAGGGGTGGGCTCCTACAATGAGCAGTTCTTC; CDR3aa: CASQLGVGSYNEQFF
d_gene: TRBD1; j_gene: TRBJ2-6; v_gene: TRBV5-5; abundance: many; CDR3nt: TGTGCCAGCAGCACCCCGGGACAGAACGTCCTGACTTTC; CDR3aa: CASSTPGQNVLTF
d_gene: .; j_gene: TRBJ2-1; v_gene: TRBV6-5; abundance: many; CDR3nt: TGTGCCAGCAGTTACCCATTTAATGAGCAGTTCTTC; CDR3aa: CASSYPFNEQFF
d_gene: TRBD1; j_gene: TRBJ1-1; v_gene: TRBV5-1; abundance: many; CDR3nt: TGCGCCAGCAGTTCGACCCGGACAGGGGGCAACACTGAAGCTTTCTTT; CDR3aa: CASSSTRTGGNTEAFF
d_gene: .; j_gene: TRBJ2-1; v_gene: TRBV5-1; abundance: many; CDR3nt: TGCGCCAGCAGCCCCCTCGCGGGGAGCTCCTACAATGAGCAGTTCTTC; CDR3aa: CASSPLAGSSYNEQFF
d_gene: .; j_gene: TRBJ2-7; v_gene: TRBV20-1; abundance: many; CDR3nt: TGCAGTGCTAGAGATCCGCGGCGACAAGAGCAGTACTTC; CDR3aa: CSARDPRRQEQYF
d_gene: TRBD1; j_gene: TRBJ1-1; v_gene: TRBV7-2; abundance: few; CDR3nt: TGTGCCAGCAGCCCACAGGGGGCCTGGACTGAAGCTTTCTTT; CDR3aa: CASSPQGAWTEAFF
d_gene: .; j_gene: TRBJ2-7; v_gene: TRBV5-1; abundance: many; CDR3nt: TGCGCCAGCAGCTTATCTATTCGCGGAATCTCCTACGAGCAGTACTTC; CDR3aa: CASSLSIRGISYEQYF
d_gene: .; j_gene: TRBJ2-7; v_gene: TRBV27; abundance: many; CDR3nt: TGTGCCAGCAGTTTCCGGGATCCTAGGACCTACGAGCAGTACTTC; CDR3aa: CASSFRDPRTYEQYF
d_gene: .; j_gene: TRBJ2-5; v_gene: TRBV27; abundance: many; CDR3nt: TGTGCCAGCAGTTTGGTGGGGCGGGAGACCCAGTACTTC; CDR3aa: CASSLVGRETQYF